This entry lists 16 T cell receptor beta chains sequenced from one sample in a study of a mutant IDH1 vaccine in newly diagnosed glioma. As for time point: week 35, safety follow-up. Vaccination used 300 ug of mutant IDH1 20-mer peptide per dose, with topical imiquimod. Profiled with immunoSEQ multiplex PCR; TCRdb holds only in-frame clones, not every one. The repertoire holds over 60,000 clones, roughly 76% seen once, with less than 7% in the top ten. For these TCRs, the target antigens are not known. This material consisted of PBMCs, taken from a glioma patient whose treatment included an IDH1 peptide vaccine. Receptors were obtained from a man aged 40-55 years with glioma.

The rearrangement uses TRBV5-8 and TRBJ1-4; TRBD1 might be the D (5 bases). V lost 3 bases and J lost 4, with 16 bases in between. The germline V gene encodes CDR1 SGHTS and CDR2 YDEGEE. The length of the CDR3 is 16 residues. The CDR3: CASSSNSGTHNEKLFF. The CDR3 DNA is TGTGCCAGCAGCTCTAATTCCGGGACGCATAATGAAAAACTGTTTTTT. Supplemented by reference TRBV5-8 and TRBJ1-4, the full variable domain reads EAGVTQSPTHLIKTRGQQATLRCSPISGHTSVYWYQQALGLGLQFLLWYDEGEERNRGNFPPRFSGRQFPNYSSELNVNALELEDSALYLCASSSNSGTHNEKLFFGSGTQLSVL.

This chain joins TRBV5-1 and TRBJ2-7; TRBD2 agrees at 12 bases. CDR3 length: 15 amino acids. CDR1 and CDR2 (germline): SGHRS, YFSETQ. V lost 5 bases to trimming and J lost 2 bases; unmatched junction nucleotides: 5. CDR3 sequence (DNA): TGCGCCAGCAGGCGACTAGCGGGGGACGCCTACGAGCAGTACTTC. Amino acid sequence: CASRRLAGDAYEQYF.

This sequence joins TRBV29-1 and TRBJ1-4; D is possibly TRBD1 (5 bases). The CDR3 loop spans 13 amino acids. V lost 7 bases and J 10 bases, leaving 19 bases between the germline ends. The V gene's germline CDR1 is SQVTM and CDR2 ANQGSEA. The CDR3, as DNA: TGCAGCGCTGGGACTTTCGAAAAGGGAAAACTGTTTTTT. This gives the protein CSAGTFEKGKLFF.

This chain links TRBV2 with TRBJ2-1; D ambiguous. This CDR3 contains 17 residues. CDR1 SNHLY and CDR2 FYNNEI come from the germline V gene. The V end was cut by 3 bases, the J end by 4 bases, with 19 bases between. CDR3 bases: TGTGCCAGCAGTGAGCGTCACCAAGCAAATCTATACAATGAGCAGTTCTTC. It is translated as CASSERHQANLYNEQFF.

The chain employs TRBV5-1 and TRBJ2-7; 9 bases match TRBD1. Germline V CDR1 and CDR2: SGHRS, YFSETQ. The CDR3 runs to 14 residues. V trimming: 0 bases; J trimming: 6 bases; junction bases outside the gene matches: 4. The DNA of the CDR3 is TGCGCCAGCAGCTTGGGGGGGACAGGGACCGAGCAGTACTTC. This codes for CASSLGGTGTEQYF.

The chain uses TRBV25-1 and TRBJ2-7; TRBD1 agrees at 9 bases. Germline V gene sequence: CDR1 MGHDK, CDR2 SYGVNS. The CDR3 runs 14 residues. V lost 4 bases and J lost 0; bases outside the gene matches: 1. CDR3 sequence: CASSGTGASYEQYF. CDR3 in DNA: TGTGCCAGCAGTGGGACAGGGGCCTCCTACGAGCAGTACTTC.

The genes are TRBV15 and TRBJ2-7; D call uncertain. This CDR3 contains 11 residues. Germline V gene sequence: CDR1 LNHNV, CDR2 YYDKDF (reference sequence). Deletions cut 0 bases from V and 6 bases from J, with 3 bases between. DNA of the CDR3: TGTGCCACCAGCAGAGACCGCGAGCAGTACTTC. As protein: CATSRDREQYF.

The rearrangement links TRBV6-5 to TRBJ2-1; D is uncertain. The CDR3 runs to 11 residues. The germline gives CDR1 MNHEY, CDR2 SVGAGI. V lost 8 bases and J 5 bases, leaving 7 bases between the germline ends. Written as DNA, the CDR3 is TGTGCCAGCTTCTACAACAATGAGCAGTTCTTC. It specifies CASFYNNEQFF.

The chain carries TRBV5-5 and TRBJ1-5; D call uncertain. CDR1 is SGHKS and CDR2 is YYEKEE in the germline V gene (reference sequence). V was pared by 4 bases and J by 6 bases, with 14 bases between. The CDR3 sequence is 14 residues long. The CDR3 DNA sequence: TGTGCCAGCAGCCCGAACTTTGGAGCTCAGCCCCAGCATTTT. The encoded protein is CASSPNFGAQPQHF.

The chain recombines TRBV7-2 with TRBJ2-7; 9 bases line up with TRBD1. The CDR3 extends over 15 amino acids. J gave up 2 bases and V 0 bases, and 2 bases lay outside the gene matches. CDR1 SGHTA and CDR2 FQGNSA come from the germline V gene. The CDR3 nucleotides are TGTGCCAGCAGCTTAGCCGGGACAGGGACCTACGAGCAGTACTTC. This gives the protein CASSLAGTGTYEQYF.

In DNA, the CDR3 is TGTGCCTGGAGTGTGGGGACTGGAAACACCATATATTTT. Protein product: CAWSVGTGNTIYF. The chain carries TRBV30 and TRBJ1-3; D ambiguous. Trimming cost V 0 bases and J 2 bases, with 5 bases left between them. CDR1 and CDR2 from the germline V gene are GTSNPN and SVGIG (reference sequence). This CDR3 has 13 amino acids.

The rearrangement links TRBV5-4 to TRBJ2-7; D gene uncertain. The ends were cut back, 3 bases at V and 4 bases at J, with 11 bases in the middle. The CDR3 totals 13 residues. CDR1 SGHNT and CDR2 YYREEE come from the germline V gene (reference sequence). CDR3 nucleotides: TGTGCCAGCAGCTCCACGGACGGTTACGAGCAGTACTTC. Its translation is CASSSTDGYEQYF. The full variable domain, completed using reference TRBV5-4 and TRBJ2-7, is ETGVTQSPTHLIKTRGQQVTLRCSSQSGHNTVSWYQQALGQGPQFIFQYYREEENGRGNFPPRFSGLQFPNYSSELNVNALELDDSALYLCASSSTDGYEQYFGPGTRLTVT.

The V and J genes are TRBV10-3 and TRBJ2-1; no definite D call. This CDR3 spans 12 amino acids. CDR1 ENHRY and CDR2 SYGVKD come from the germline V gene. V was shortened by 5 bases and J by 5 bases, with 7 bases between the two germline ends. In nucleotides, the CDR3 is TGTGCCATCAGTCGCAGTAACAATGAGCAGTTCTTC. Translated: CAISRSNNEQFF.

This rearrangement joins TRBV7-2 to TRBJ1-3; D is undetermined. V lost 0 bases and J lost 0, with 12 bases in between. The germline CDR1 and CDR2 sequences are SGHTA and FQGNSA. This CDR3 contains 17 residues. The CDR3 DNA sequence: TGTGCCAGCAGCTTAGCGGCAGGCTATACCTCTGGAAACACCATATATTTT. This gives the protein CASSLAAGYTSGNTIYF.

This clone appeared once. The V gene is TRBV4-3, the J gene TRBJ2-1, with D possibly TRBD2 on 6 matching bases. The V gene lost 4 bases and the J gene lost 10 bases, with 20 bases spanning the gap. Germline CDR1 reads LGHNA; CDR2 reads YSLEER. This CDR3 spans 15 amino acids. The CDR3 DNA reads as TGCGCCAGCAGCCCCGGGAGACTCCCTTGGGAAGAGCAGTTCTTC. This gives the protein CASSPGRLPWEEQFF.

This sequence joins TRBV6-4 and TRBJ2-3, with D perhaps matching TRBD1 or TRBD2 (7 bases each). This CDR3 comprises 15 residues. Between the trimmed V and J ends, which lost 4 bases and 0 bases, there was a span of 11 bases. Germline V CDR1 and CDR2: MRHNA, SNTAGT. The CDR3 DNA reads TGTGCCAGCAGTGGGGAGGGGGCCAGCACAGATACGCAGTATTTT. This encodes CASSGEGASTDTQYF.